Following are 20 T cell receptor beta chains from one sample sequenced in a study of T-cell reconstitution after alpha-beta-depleted transplantation in children. Construction of the TCRbeta library involved unique molecular identifiers. From the PCR reads, TCRdb called clonotypes with MiXCR, one entry per CDR3 protein. The sample records 490,000 or so distinct CDR3 sequences, around an eighth being singletons. The sequencing used PBMCs from the stem cell graft donor, collected from the stem cell graft. The receptors here all came from a human donor who donated a stem cell graft to a child with combined immunodeficiency.

The rearrangement joins TRBV7-9 to TRBJ2-7; TRBD1 or TRBD2 may be the D gene (5 bases each). V lost 4 bases to trimming and J lost 3 bases, with 22 bases between them. The length of the CDR3 is 17 residues. CDR1 is SEHNR and CDR2 is FQNEAQ in the germline V gene (reference sequence). The CDR3 DNA follows: TGTGCCAGCAGCTCCAGCCGGATAGGGACGGTTCACTACGAGCAGTACTTC. It translates to CASSSSRIGTVHYEQYF.

The rearrangement joins TRBV5-1 to TRBJ2-3; D possibly corresponds to TRBD2 (6 bases). Germline CDR1 SGHRS, CDR2 YFSETQ. V was shortened by 0 bases and J by 4 bases, with 18 bases between the two germline ends. The CDR3 is 17 amino acids. In DNA, the CDR3 is TGCGCCAGCAGCTTGGCCTGGGGACTTGCCTCTGCAGATACGCAGTATTTT. Translated, it gives CASSLAWGLASADTQYF.

There are many counts of this clonotype. The chain has TRBV10-3 and TRBJ2-3, with D possibly called TRBD1 or TRBD2 (5 bases each). V lost 7 bases and J lost 4, with 15 bases in between. Germline values: CDR1 ENHRY, CDR2 SYGVKD. This CDR3 is 14 amino acids long. This CDR3 is CAITRTVGADTQYF. Written as DNA, the CDR3 is TGTGCCATCACCCGGACGGTGGGGGCAGATACGCAGTATTTT.

This clonotype showed up many times. The V gene is TRBV7-8, the J gene TRBJ2-7; D is perhaps TRBD1 (6 bases). From germline, CDR1 is SGHVS and CDR2 FQNEAQ. The CDR3 covers 14 residues. Trimming cost V 8 bases and J 2 bases, with 16 bases left between them. This CDR3 reads CASPTWTVTYEQYF. The CDR3 nucleotides read TGTGCCAGCCCGACCTGGACAGTTACCTACGAGCAGTACTTC.

The rearrangement links TRBV5-6 to TRBJ2-1, with D tentatively TRBD1 or TRBD2 (5 bases each). The CDR3 totals 13 residues. Germline assignment: CDR1 SGHDT and CDR2 YYEEEE. V lost 3 bases to trimming and J lost 6 bases, with 10 bases between them. The CDR3 nucleotides are TGTGCCAGCAGCTCCCCGGGACCCAATGAGCAGTTCTTC. Its translation: CASSSPGPNEQFF.

The chain employs TRBV7-9 and TRBJ2-1; tentatively, D is TRBD2 (5 bases). V gave up 11 bases and J gave up 6 bases, with 17 bases separating them. The germline V gene has CDR1 SEHNR and CDR2 FQNEAQ (reference sequence). CDR3 length equals 13 residues. This CDR3 is CAGGRVDGNEQFF. As DNA, the CDR3 is TGTGCCGGTGGGCGGGTAGATGGCAATGAGCAGTTCTTC.

In its sample, this clonotype was seen a few times. The V call is TRBV4-3, the J call TRBJ1-1; D might be TRBD1 (5 bases). V was trimmed by 3 bases and J by 1 base, leaving 9 bases between them. Germline lookup yields CDR1 LGHNA and CDR2 YSLEER. There are 14 residues in the CDR3. The CDR3 region has the DNA TGCGCCAGCAGCCAGCAGGGTCGGAACACTGAAGCTTTCTTT. It yields the protein CASSQQGRNTEAFF.

This clonotype was detected many times. The chain joins TRBV5-1 to TRBJ2-1; 10 nucleotides agree with TRBD2. The trim removed 0 bases at V and 7 bases at J, leaving 4 bases unmatched. The germline gives CDR1 SGHRS, CDR2 YFSETQ. This CDR3 spans 15 amino acids. The CDR3 spells CASSLEAGGINEQFF. In DNA, the CDR3 is TGCGCCAGCAGCTTGGAAGCGGGAGGGATAAATGAGCAGTTCTTC.

This clonotype was observed many times. The V gene is TRBV12-3 or TRBV12-4, the J gene TRBJ1-1, with TRBD1 matching over 7 bases. The CDR3 spans 14 residues. Trimming at V came to 3 bases and at J to 4 bases, leaving 5 bases not matched to a gene. The CDR3 DNA is TGTGCCAGCAGTTTGCAGGGGGGGAGCACTGAAGCTTTCTTT. This gives the protein CASSLQGGSTEAFF.

In this sample, this clonotype turned up a few times. The V gene is TRBV20-1, the J gene TRBJ2-7, with 7 positions matching TRBD2. The junction had 8 bases not matched to a gene; V was cut back by 6 bases and J by 3 bases. The CDR3 runs to 13 residues. CDR1 DFQATT and CDR2 SNEGSKA come from the germline V gene (reference sequence). CDR3 sequence reads: CSAQGGGGYEQYF. The CDR3 region has the DNA TGCAGTGCCCAGGGAGGCGGGGGCTACGAGCAGTACTTC.

This clonotype was recorded many times. The chain joins TRBV29-1 to TRBJ2-2, with 7 bases matching TRBD1. This CDR3 has 15 residues. CDR1 SQVTM and CDR2 ANQGSEA come from the germline V gene. Trimming took 6 bases from V and 0 from J; bases not matched to a gene: 7. The CDR3 bases are TGCAGCGTCCTACAGACAGGGCCGAACACCGGGGAGCTGTTTTTT. Its protein is CSVLQTGPNTGELFF.

This clonotype has a handful of counts. The gene calls are TRBV20-1 and TRBJ1-1; D ambiguous. Germline V lookup: CDR1 DFQATT, CDR2 SNEGSKA (reference sequence). CDR3 length equals 11 residues. V dropped 5 bases and J dropped 6 bases, with 10 bases sitting between them. This chain's CDR3 is CSASDPPEAFF. DNA for the CDR3: TGCAGTGCTTCGGATCCCCCTGAAGCTTTCTTT.

The chain uses TRBV5-6 and TRBJ2-1; 10 bases map to TRBD1. The CDR3 totals 18 residues. The germline gives CDR1 SGHDT, CDR2 YYEEEE. With 2 bases clipped from V and 0 bases from J, the junction kept 8 bases outside the gene matches. The CDR3 bases are TGTGCCAGCAGCTTCTGGGACAGGGGACCGAGCTCCTACAATGAGCAGTTCTTC. The encoded protein is CASSFWDRGPSSYNEQFF.

The V call is TRBV29-1, the J call TRBJ1-2; 11 bases fit TRBD1. Germline CDR1 reads SQVTM; CDR2 reads ANQGSEA. The CDR3 spans 15 residues. Trimming at V came to 4 bases and at J to 5 bases, leaving 9 bases not matched to a gene. CDR3 nucleotides: TGCAGCGTTGCTCTGGACAGGGGGCGCCGGTATGGCTACACCTTC. Its translation: CSVALDRGRRYGYTF.

This chain uses TRBV6-5 with TRBJ2-3; 9 bases agree with TRBD2. The V gene end was trimmed by 0 bases and the J gene end by 5 bases; junction bases not matched to a gene: 0. The CDR3 totals 14 residues. The germline CDR1 and CDR2 sequences are MNHEY and SVGAGI. In nucleotides, the CDR3 is TGTGCCAGCAGTTACTCACTAGCGGGAGATACGCAGTATTTT. Its protein is CASSYSLAGDTQYF.

This sequence joins TRBV11-2 and TRBJ2-4, with D maybe TRBD1 (5 bases). Trimming removed 0 bases at V and 7 bases at J, with 13 bases between. The V gene's germline CDR1 is SGHAT and CDR2 FQNNGV. This CDR3 comprises 15 residues. In nucleotides, the CDR3 is TGTGCCAGCAGCTTAGATGGGGCCTCCGGGAACATTCAGTACTTC. It specifies CASSLDGASGNIQYF.

The chain recombines TRBV7-8 with TRBJ2-3; maybe TRBD2 (7 bases). CDR3 size: 15 residues. The germline V and J ends were trimmed by 5 bases and 2 bases, with 14 bases remaining between them. The germline CDR1 and CDR2 sequences are SGHVS and FQNEAQ. CDR3 amino acids: CASSRGGGPTDTQYF. CDR3 bases: TGTGCCAGCAGCAGGGGGGGAGGTCCCACAGATACGCAGTATTTT.

This clonotype has just a few counts. The chain carries TRBV6-5 and TRBJ1-1; possibly TRBD1 for D (5 bases). The germline V and J ends were trimmed by 2 bases and 1 base, with 8 bases remaining between them. Germline assignment: CDR1 MNHEY and CDR2 SVGAGI. This CDR3 comprises 14 residues. The CDR3 DNA reads TGTGCCAGCAGTTACGAGGGGTGGAACACTGAAGCTTTCTTT. It is translated as CASSYEGWNTEAFF.

This clonotype has a count of ten or more. The chain links TRBV6-1 to TRBJ2-5, with D tentatively TRBD2 (5 bases). The CDR3 sequence is 13 residues long. Germline lookup yields CDR1 MNHNS and CDR2 SASEGT. V dropped 7 bases and J dropped 9 bases, with 18 bases sitting between them. The CDR3 is CASTRSGSKAQYF. CDR3 sequence (DNA): TGTGCCAGCACTAGATCGGGGAGTAAGGCCCAGTACTTC.

This chain connects TRBV12-3 or TRBV12-4 to TRBJ1-1, with 8 positions matching TRBD1. CDR3 length: 16 amino acids. J was trimmed by 0 bases and V by 6 bases; bases with no gene match: 9. For the CDR3, the DNA is TGTGCCAGCAGCCCACCCGGGACAGGAGTGAACACTGAAGCTTTCTTT. Protein product: CASSPPGTGVNTEAFF.